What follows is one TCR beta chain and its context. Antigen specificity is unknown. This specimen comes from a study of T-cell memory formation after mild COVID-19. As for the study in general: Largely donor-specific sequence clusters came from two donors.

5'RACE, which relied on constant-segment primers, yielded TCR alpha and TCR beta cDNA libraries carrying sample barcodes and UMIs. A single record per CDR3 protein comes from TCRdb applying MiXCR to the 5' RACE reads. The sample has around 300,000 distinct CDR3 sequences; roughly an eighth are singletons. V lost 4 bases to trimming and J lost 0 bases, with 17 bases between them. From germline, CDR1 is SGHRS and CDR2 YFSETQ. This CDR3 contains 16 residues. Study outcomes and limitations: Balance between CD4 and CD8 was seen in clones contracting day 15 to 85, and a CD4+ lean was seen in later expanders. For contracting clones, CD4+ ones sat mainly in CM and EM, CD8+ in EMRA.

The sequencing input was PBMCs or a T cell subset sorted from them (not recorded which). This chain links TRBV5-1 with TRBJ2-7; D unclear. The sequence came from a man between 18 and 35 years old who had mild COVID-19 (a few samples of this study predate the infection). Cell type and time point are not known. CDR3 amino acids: CASSQDAPSYSYEQYF. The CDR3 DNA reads TGCGCCAGCAGCCAGGACGCTCCATCCTACTCCTACGAGCAGTACTTC.